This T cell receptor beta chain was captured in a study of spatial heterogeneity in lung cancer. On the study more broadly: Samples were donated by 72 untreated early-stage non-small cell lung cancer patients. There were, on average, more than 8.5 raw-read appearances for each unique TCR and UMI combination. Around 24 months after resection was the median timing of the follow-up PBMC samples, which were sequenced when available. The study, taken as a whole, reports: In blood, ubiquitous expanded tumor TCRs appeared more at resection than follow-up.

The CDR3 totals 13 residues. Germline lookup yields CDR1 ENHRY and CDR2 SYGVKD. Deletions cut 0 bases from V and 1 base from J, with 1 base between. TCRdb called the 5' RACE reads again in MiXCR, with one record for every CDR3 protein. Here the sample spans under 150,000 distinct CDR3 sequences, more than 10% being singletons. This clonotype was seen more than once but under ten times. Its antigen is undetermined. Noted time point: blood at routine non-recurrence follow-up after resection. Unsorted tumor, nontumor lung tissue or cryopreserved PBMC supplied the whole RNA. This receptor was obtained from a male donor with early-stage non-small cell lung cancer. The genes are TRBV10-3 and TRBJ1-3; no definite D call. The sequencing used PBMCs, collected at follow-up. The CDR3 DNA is TGTGCCATCAGTGAGTCTTCTGGAAACACCATATATTTT. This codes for CAISESSGNTIYF.